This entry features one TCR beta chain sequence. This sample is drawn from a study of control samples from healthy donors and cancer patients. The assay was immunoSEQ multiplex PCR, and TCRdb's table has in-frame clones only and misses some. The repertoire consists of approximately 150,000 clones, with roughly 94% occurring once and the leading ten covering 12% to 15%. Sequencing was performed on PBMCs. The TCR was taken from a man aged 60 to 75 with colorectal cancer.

The CDR3 DNA reads as TGCGCCAGCAAACCGGGACTCACCTACAATGAGCAGTTCTTC. Its protein product is CASKPGLTYNEQFF. V usage is TRBV4-3 and J usage is TRBJ2-1; tentative D call: TRBD2 (6 bases). Germline V gene data show CDR1 as LGHNA and CDR2 as YSLEER. The V gene lost 7 bases and the J gene lost 2 bases, with 12 bases spanning the gap. The CDR3 has 14 amino acids.